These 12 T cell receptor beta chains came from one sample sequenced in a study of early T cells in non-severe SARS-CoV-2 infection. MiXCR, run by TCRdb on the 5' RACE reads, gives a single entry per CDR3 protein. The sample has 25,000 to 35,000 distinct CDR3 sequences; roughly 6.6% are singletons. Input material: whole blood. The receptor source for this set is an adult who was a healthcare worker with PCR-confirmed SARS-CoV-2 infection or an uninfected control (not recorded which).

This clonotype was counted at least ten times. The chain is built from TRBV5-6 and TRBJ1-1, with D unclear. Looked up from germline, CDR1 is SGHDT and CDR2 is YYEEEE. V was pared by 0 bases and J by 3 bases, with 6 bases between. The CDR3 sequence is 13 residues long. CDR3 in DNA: TGTGCCAGCAGCTTGGGAGCTGACACTGAAGCTTTCTTT. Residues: CASSLGADTEAFF.

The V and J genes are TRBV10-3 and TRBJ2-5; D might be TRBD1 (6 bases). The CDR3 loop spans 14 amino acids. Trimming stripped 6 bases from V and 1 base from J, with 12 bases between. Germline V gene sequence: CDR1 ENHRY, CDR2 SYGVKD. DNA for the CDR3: TGTGCCATCAGCCCAGGGGTGGCCCAAGAGACCCAGTACTTC. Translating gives CAISPGVAQETQYF.

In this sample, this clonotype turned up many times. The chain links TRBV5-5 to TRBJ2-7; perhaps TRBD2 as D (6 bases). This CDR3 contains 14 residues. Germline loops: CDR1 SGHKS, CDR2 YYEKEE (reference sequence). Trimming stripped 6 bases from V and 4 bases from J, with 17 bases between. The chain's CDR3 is CASTPGVAAYEQYF. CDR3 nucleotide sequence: TGTGCCAGCACCCCTGGAGTAGCGGCATACGAGCAGTACTTC.

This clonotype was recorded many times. As DNA, the CDR3 is TGTGCCAGCAGCTTACAGGGGTCCGAGCAGTACTTC. Amino acid sequence: CASSLQGSEQYF. The rearrangement links TRBV7-2 to TRBJ2-7, with a possible D match to TRBD1 (6 bases). Germline V CDR1 and CDR2: SGHTA, FQGNSA. The CDR3 loop spans 12 amino acids. Trimming cost V 2 bases and J 6 bases, with 8 bases left between them.

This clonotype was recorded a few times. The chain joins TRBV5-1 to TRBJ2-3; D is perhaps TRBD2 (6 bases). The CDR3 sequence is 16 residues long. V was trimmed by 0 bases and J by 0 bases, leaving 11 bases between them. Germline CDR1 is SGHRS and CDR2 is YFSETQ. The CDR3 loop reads CASSLALRGSTDTQYF. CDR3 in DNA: TGCGCCAGCAGCTTGGCACTGCGGGGTAGCACAGATACGCAGTATTTT. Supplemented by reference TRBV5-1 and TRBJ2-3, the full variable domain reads KAGVTQTPRYLIKTRGQQVTLSCSPISGHRSVSWYQQTPGQGLQFLFEYFSETQRNKGNFPGRFSGRQFSNSRSEMNVSTLELGDSALYLCASSLALRGSTDTQYFGPGTRLTVL.

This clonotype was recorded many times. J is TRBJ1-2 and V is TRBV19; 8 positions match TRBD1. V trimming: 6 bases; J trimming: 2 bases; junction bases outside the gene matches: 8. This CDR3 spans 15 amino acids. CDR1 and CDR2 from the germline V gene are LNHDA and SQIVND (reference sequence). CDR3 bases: TGTGCCAGTAGGGCCTCCGGACAGGGAAACTATGGCTACACCTTC. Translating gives CASRASGQGNYGYTF.

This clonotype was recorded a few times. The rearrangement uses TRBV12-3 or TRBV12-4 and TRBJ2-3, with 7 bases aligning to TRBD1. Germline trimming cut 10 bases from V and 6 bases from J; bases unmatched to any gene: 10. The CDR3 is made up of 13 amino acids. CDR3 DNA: TGTGCCACAGAGACAGGGTTAACTGATACGCAGTATTTT. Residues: CATETGLTDTQYF.

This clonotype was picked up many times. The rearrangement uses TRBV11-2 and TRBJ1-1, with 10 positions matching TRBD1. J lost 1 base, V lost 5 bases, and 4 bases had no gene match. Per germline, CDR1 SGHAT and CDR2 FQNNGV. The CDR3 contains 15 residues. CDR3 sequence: CASSMGQGRNTEAFF. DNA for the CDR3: TGTGCCAGCAGCATGGGACAGGGGAGGAACACTGAAGCTTTCTTT.

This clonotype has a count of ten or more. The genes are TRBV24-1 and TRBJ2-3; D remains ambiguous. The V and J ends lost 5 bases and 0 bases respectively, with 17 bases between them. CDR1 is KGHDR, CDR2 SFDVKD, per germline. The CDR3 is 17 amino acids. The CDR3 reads CATSVSGRWNSTDTQYF. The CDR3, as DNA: TGTGCCACCAGTGTGAGTGGGCGCTGGAATAGCACAGATACGCAGTATTTT.

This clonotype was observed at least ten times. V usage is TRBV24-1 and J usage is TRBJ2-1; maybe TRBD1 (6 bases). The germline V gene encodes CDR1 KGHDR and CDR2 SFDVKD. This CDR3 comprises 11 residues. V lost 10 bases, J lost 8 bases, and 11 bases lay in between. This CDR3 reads CATKGVDEQFF. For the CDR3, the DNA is TGTGCCACAAAGGGGGTCGATGAGCAGTTCTTC.

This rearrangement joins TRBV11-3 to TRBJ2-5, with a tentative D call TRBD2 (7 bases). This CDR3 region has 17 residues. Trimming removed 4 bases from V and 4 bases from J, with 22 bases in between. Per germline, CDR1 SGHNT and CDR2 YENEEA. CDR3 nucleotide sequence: TGTGCCAGCAGCTCTCCACCGTGGGGGCGGGAGCGAGAGACCCAGTACTTC. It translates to CASSSPPWGRERETQYF.

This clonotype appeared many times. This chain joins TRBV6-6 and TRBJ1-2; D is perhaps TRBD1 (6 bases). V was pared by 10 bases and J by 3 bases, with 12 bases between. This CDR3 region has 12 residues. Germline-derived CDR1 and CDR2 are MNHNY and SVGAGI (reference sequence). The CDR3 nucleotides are TGTGCCACCCGCGAGGGGGACTATGGCTACACCTTC. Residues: CATREGDYGYTF.